This is a list of T cell receptor beta chains from one sample in a study of T cells in Graves' hyperthyroidism and ophthalmopathy. In TCRdb, the multiplex PCR reads were re-called with MiXCR into one record per CDR3 protein. This sample carries fewer than 600,000 distinct CDR3 sequences, 14% of them seen once, and the ten largest clones take around 14%. Sequencing was done on a sample of blood. Source of these receptors: a woman between 40 and 55 years old with Graves' hyperthyroidism. Each CDR3 is given with its conserved first and last residue. A D gene is named only where the DNA matches it firmly. Size tells how often a clone was seen (once, few, many) or the class of an expanded clone, and some rows leave it out.

TRBD1	TRBV20-1	many	TRBJ2-7	CSARAPTGTYEQYF	TGCAGTGCTAGAGCTCCGACAGGGACCTACGAGCAGTACTTC
TRBD2	TRBV27	many	TRBJ2-3	CASSNLAGDTDTQYF	TGTGCCAGCAGTAATCTAGCGGGAGACACAGATACGCAGTATTTT
-	TRBV7-3	-	TRBJ2-6	CASSLSWGAGANVLTF	TGTGCCAGCAGCTTATCATGGGGTGCTGGGGCCAACGTCCTGACTTTC
TRBD1	TRBV28	many	TRBJ2-7	CASSSGTGRAYEQYF	TGTGCCAGCAGTTCCGGGACAGGGCGCGCCTACGAGCAGTACTTC
TRBD1	TRBV5-1	many	TRBJ2-7	CASSLAPGTEPYEQYF	TGCGCCAGCAGCTTGGCCCCCGGGACAGAGCCCTACGAGCAGTACTTC
TRBD2	TRBV3-1	many	TRBJ2-1	CASSPRTRENEQFF	TGTGCCAGCAGCCCCCGGACTAGAGAGAATGAGCAGTTCTTC
TRBD2	TRBV5-1	many	TRBJ2-1	CASSLVGGADEQFF	TGCGCCAGCAGCTTGGTCGGGGGGGCCGATGAGCAGTTCTTC
-	TRBV3-1	many	TRBJ1-1	CASSQAGTTEAFF	TGTGCCAGCAGCCAAGCAGGCACCACTGAAGCTTTCTTT
-	TRBV11-2	many	TRBJ2-6	CASSLVGVGANVLTF	TGTGCCAGCAGCTTAGTCGGAGTTGGGGCCAACGTCCTGACTTTC
TRBD1	TRBV20-1	-	TRBJ1-2	CSARVGQGWDYGYTF	TGCAGTGCTAGAGTCGGACAGGGTTGGGACTATGGCTACACCTTC
-	TRBV29-1	-	TRBJ2-7	CSVVLGPLYEQYF	TGCAGCGTTGTATTAGGACCCCTCTACGAGCAGTACTTC
-	TRBV7-9	many	TRBJ2-2	CASSLKGRTGELFF	TGTGCCAGCAGCTTAAAGGGGCGCACCGGGGAGCTGTTTTTT
TRBD2	TRBV7-2	-	TRBJ2-1	CASSRPGLAGGVGFLNEQFF	TGTGCCAGCAGCCGCCCGGGACTAGCGGGGGGGGTGGGGTTTCTCAATGAGCAGTTCTTC
TRBD2	TRBV20-1	-	TRBJ2-5	CSATEGSGGQETQYF	TGCAGTGCTACCGAAGGTAGCGGGGGACAAGAGACCCAGTACTTC
TRBD1	TRBV28	many	TRBJ1-6	CASSSGQGVRRNSPLHF	TGTGCCAGCAGTTCAGGACAGGGGGTTCGTCGGAATTCACCCCTCCACTTT
TRBD2	TRBV15	many	TRBJ2-1	CATSRIAGAYNEQFF	TGTGCCACCAGCAGAATAGCGGGGGCCTACAATGAGCAGTTCTTC
-	TRBV7-2	many	TRBJ2-7	CASSLDRRYEQYF	TGTGCCAGCAGCTTAGACCGACGATACGAGCAGTACTTC
-	TRBV7-2	many	TRBJ2-3	CASSPRFRGTDTQYF	TGTGCCAGCAGCCCCCGTTTCAGGGGCACAGATACGCAGTATTTT
-	TRBV7-2	-	TRBJ2-7	CASSTWTEQYF	TGTGCCAGCAGCACCTGGACAGAGCAGTACTTC
-	TRBV29-1	few	TRBJ1-3	CSVRDTDRVYF	TGCAGCGTTCGGGACACCGATAGGGTATATTTT
TRBD1	TRBV9	many	TRBJ2-1	CASSVDSGTGFDEQFF	TGTGCCAGCAGCGTCGACTCCGGGACAGGGTTCGATGAGCAGTTCTTC
TRBD1	TRBV6-2/TRBV6-3	few	TRBJ1-6	CASSLPAGTGNNSPLHF	TGTGCCAGCAGTTTACCTGCCGGGACAGGAAATAATTCACCCCTCCACTTT
-	TRBV11-2	few	TRBJ1-2	CASSPGEGDYGYTF	TGTGCCAGCAGCCCAGGGGAAGGTGACTATGGCTACACCTTC
TRBD1	TRBV28	many	TRBJ2-1	CATSDRVSEQFF	TGTGCCACTTCGGACAGGGTCAGTGAGCAGTTCTTC
TRBD1	TRBV11-2	many	TRBJ1-5	CASSLPPDRVGGQPQHF	TGTGCCAGCAGCTTACCTCCGGACAGGGTAGGAGGTCAGCCCCAGCATTTT
TRBD1	TRBV2	many	TRBJ2-4	CASTGTEVAKNIQYF	TGTGCCAGCACCGGGACAGAAGTAGCCAAAAACATTCAGTACTTC
TRBD1	TRBV12-3/TRBV12-4	many	TRBJ2-7	CASSPGQGTYEQYF	TGTGCCAGCAGCCCGGGACAGGGGACCTACGAGCAGTACTTC